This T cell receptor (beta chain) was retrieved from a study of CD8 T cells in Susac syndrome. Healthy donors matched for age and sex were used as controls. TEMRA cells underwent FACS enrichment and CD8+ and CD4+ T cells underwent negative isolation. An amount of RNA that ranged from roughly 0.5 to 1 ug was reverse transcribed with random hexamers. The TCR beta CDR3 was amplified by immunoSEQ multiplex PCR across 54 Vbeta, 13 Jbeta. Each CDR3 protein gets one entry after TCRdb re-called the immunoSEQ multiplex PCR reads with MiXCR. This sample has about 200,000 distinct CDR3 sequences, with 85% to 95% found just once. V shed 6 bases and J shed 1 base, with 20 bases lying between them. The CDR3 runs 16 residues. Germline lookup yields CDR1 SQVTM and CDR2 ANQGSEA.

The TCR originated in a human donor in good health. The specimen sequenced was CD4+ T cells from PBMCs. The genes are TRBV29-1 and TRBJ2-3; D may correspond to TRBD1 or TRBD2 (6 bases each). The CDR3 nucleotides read TGCAGCGTCATGCGTCTCGGGGGCGCGGGCACAGATACGCAGTATTTT. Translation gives CSVMRLGGAGTDTQYF.